The present entry profiles one TCR beta chain with its context. The target antigen is unknown. The ends were cut back, 2 bases at V and 3 bases at J, with 5 bases in the middle. CDR3 size: 13 residues. CDR1 and CDR2 (germline): MNHNY, SVGAGI (reference sequence). cDNA reverse transcribed from extracted RNA served as the sequencing template. Sequenced by immunoSEQ multiplex PCR; TCRdb stores in-frame clones only, minus some. The sample lists about 140,000 clones, 45% to 60% occurring once. The data derive from a study of CD8+ T cells in alopecia areata. Study-level findings and limits: Shared TCR sequences were less clear between patients than in mice, possibly partly from HLA diversity.

The receptor's source is a human donor in good health. The chain uses TRBV6-6 and TRBJ1-5; no clear D. The sequenced material came from CD4+ T cells sorted from blood. The CDR3 DNA reads TGTGCCAGCAGTTACAGCCTCAATCAGCCCCAGCATTTT. This codes for CASSYSLNQPQHF.